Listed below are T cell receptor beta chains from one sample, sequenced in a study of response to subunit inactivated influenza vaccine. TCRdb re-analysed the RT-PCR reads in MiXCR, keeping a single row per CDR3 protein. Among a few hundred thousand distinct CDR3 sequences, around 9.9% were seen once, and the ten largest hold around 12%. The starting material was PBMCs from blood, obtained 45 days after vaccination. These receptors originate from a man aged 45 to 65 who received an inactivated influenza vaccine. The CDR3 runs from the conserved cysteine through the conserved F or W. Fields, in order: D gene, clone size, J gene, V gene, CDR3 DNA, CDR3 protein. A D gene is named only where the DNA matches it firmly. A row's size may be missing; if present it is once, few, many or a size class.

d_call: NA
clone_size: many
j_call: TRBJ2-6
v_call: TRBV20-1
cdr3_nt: TGCAGTGCTAGTGGAGGGGCTGGGGCCAACGTCCTGACTTTC
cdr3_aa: CSASGGAGANVLTF

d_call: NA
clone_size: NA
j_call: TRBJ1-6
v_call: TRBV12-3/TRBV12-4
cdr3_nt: TGTGCCAGCAGTTTTCCTGGTTCACCCCTCCACTTT
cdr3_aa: CASSFPGSPLHF

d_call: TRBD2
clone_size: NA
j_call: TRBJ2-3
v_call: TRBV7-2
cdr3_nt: TGTGCCAGCAGCTTTCCCGAGAGCGGGGGGCGAACAGATACGCAGTATTTT
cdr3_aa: CASSFPESGGRTDTQYF

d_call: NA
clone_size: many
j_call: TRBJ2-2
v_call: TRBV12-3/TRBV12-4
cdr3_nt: TGTGCCAGCAGTTGGGGACTGGCGAACACCGGGGAGCTGTTTTTT
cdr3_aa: CASSWGLANTGELFF

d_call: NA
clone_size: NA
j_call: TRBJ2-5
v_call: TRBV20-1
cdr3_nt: TGCAGTGCAAACGGACAGCAAGAGACCCAGTACTTC
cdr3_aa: CSANGQQETQYF

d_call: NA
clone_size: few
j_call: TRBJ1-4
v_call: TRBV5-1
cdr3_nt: TGCGCCAGCAGCTTCGGGGGGATCATGGATGAAAAACTGTTTTTT
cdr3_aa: CASSFGGIMDEKLFF

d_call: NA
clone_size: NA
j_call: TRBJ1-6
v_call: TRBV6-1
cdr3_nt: TGTGCCAGCAGTGAAGACCCCCGAGCTAATTCACCCCTCCACTTT
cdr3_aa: CASSEDPRANSPLHF

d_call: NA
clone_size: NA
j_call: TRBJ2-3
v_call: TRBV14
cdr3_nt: TGTGCCAGCAGCCAAGGCGGTTCAAAGCTGCAGTATTTT
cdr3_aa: CASSQGGSKLQYF

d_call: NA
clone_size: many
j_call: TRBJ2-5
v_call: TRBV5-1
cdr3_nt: TGCGCCAGCAGCAGGACCCTAGCCCAAGAGACCCAGTACTTC
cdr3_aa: CASSRTLAQETQYF

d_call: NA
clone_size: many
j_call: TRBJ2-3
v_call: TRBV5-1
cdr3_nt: TGCGCCAGCAGACTAACGGGTCTCACAGATACGCAGTATTTT
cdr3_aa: CASRLTGLTDTQYF

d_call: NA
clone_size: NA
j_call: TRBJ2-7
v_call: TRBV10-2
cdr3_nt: TGCGCCAGCAGTGAGGGTCACGAGCAGTACTTC
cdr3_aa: CASSEGHEQYF

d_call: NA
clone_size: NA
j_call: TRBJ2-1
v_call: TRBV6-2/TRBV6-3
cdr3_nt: TGTGCCAGCAGTTCCCCGGCTTGGGGGGCAAAGTTCTTC
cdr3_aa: CASSSPAWGAKFF

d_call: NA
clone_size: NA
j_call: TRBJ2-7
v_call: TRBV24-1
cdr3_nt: TGTGCCACCAGTGAGTCCGGGTACGAGCAGTACTTC
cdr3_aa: CATSESGYEQYF

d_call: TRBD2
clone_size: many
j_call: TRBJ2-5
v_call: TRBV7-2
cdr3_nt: TGTGCCAGCAGCCCCGGGACTAGCGGTTTTCAAGAGACCCAGTACTTC
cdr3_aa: CASSPGTSGFQETQYF

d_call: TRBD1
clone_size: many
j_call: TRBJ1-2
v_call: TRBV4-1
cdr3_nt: TGCGCCAGCAGCCAAGTTACCACAGGGGCGGGCTATGGCTACACCTTC
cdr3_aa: CASSQVTTGAGYGYTF

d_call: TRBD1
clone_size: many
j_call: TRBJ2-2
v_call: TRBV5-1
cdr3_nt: TGCGCCAGCAGCTTGGTAGGGGGCGCCGGGGAGCTGTTTTTT
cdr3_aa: CASSLVGGAGELFF

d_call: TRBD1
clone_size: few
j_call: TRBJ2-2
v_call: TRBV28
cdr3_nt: TGTGCCAGCAGTTTACACAGGGGTGCCGGGGAGCTGTTTTTT
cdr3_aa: CASSLHRGAGELFF